One T cell receptor (beta chain) is described in this entry. The target of this receptor is not known. Nothing much larger sits one base from this clone, and base qualities are not available. The collaborating institutions used their own protocols to collect whole blood in K2EDTA tubes. Collaborator samples were shipped for TCRbeta analysis as frozen whole blood, isolated PBMCs, or DNA extracted from either sample type. Counted from cysteine to phenylalanine, this CDR3 has 15 amino acids. Only the CDR3 part of the read is kept: 45 bases, read in frame from the first base. Via the germline V gene (reference sequence), CDR1 is MNHEY and CDR2 SMNVEV. V has 5 bases trimmed and J has 7 bases trimmed; junction bases matching no gene number 7. The immunoSEQ Assay, a bias-controlled multiplex PCR, was used to amplify TCRbeta CDR3 regions from genomic DNA. As for how the authors treated the data: The number of nucleated cells in each sample was estimated by amplification of reference gene primers within the assay. To quantify the absolute abundance of each unique TCRbeta CDR3 rearrangement, sequence reads were collapsed and filtered. Productive Simpson clonality was computed per sample as the square root of Simpson's diversity index over productive rearrangements. TCRdb took this table from immuneACCESS and kept in-frame rearrangements with V and J called. Such tables lack part of the clones; where checked against another copy, unresolved V genes explain under half of the gap, and the rest is unexplained. The D gene and trimming were derived from the DNA, and the V and J assignments and clone size from that table. This sample holds approximately 94,000 clones; 65% to 90% were observed only once. In total, the top ten clones hold just under 25% of the sample.

This entry belongs to a study of blood T cell repertoires in COVID-19 (dated by TCRdb to the early 2020s). About the full investigation: Collaborator samples came from the United States, Italy and Spain and covered acute and convalescent phases of COVID-19. The prospective study material was composed of cDNA or gDNA derived from T cells, B-cell-depleted T cells, or PBMCs. Subjects who had been exposed to COVID-19, were actively infected with it, or had recovered from it provided the deeply sampled blood TCRbeta repertoires that made up the dataset. The repertoires were released in a freely available public database meant as a resource for research on the immune response to SARS-CoV-2. Samples came from the ongoing ImmuneRACE study (first 160 participants) plus 1,254 subjects from 6 global collaborators. The sample metadata nearly always contained a de-identified subject ID, COVID-19 status, age in years and sex. Where available, HLA class I and class II types were taken from metadata supplied by the sample provider and were not determined by assay-based typing. The full study reports these points: Clinical and demographic metadata were provided uncurated, with the amount varying by source and participant.

The sequence derives from a man aged 55 to 70 with acute or convalescent COVID-19. The rearranged segments are TRBV27 and TRBJ1-6, and TRBD1 aligns with 8 junction nucleotides. The sequenced sample consisted of peripheral blood. The CDR3 here reads CASSPQGAPNSPLHF. The nucleotides are TGTGCCAGCAGTCCCCAGGGGGCTCCGAATTCACCCCTCCACTTT.